These T cell receptor beta chains were read from a single sample in a study of early T cells in non-severe SARS-CoV-2 infection. TCRdb itself ran the 5' RACE reads through MiXCR, one entry per CDR3 protein. Counted here are roughly 76,000 distinct CDR3 sequences, more than 10% occurring once; the ten biggest clones make up roughly 3.9%. Material for sequencing was whole blood. Receptors were obtained from an adult who was a healthcare worker with PCR-confirmed SARS-CoV-2 infection or an uninfected control (not recorded which). Each CDR3 is given with its conserved first and last residue. D genes are given only for firm matches. Size tells how often a clone was seen (once, few, many) or the class of an expanded clone, and some rows leave it out.

CDR3nt | CDR3aa | j_gene | abundance | len | d_gene | v_gene
TGTGCCAGCAGCTTAGTTCAGAATTCACCCCTCCACTTT | CASSLVQNSPLHF | TRBJ1-6 | . | 13 | . | TRBV7-6
TGTGCCAGCAGCGTAGGGGCGGGAAGCCAAGAGACCCAGTACTTC | CASSVGAGSQETQYF | TRBJ2-5 | many | 15 | . | TRBV9
TGCAGTGCTAGAGGAACAGGGCGGGCCGGCAAAAACATTCAGTACTTC | CSARGTGRAGKNIQYF | TRBJ2-4 | few | 16 | . | TRBV20-1
TGCGCCAGCAGCTCCCAGGTTGGCGGGAGCTACTACGAGCAGTACTTC | CASSSQVGGSYYEQYF | TRBJ2-7 | many | 16 | TRBD2 | TRBV4-1
TGCAGCGTTGCCTCCTCGTCGAGGGCGGATCAGCCCCAGCATTTT | CSVASSSRADQPQHF | TRBJ1-5 | few | 15 | . | TRBV29-1
TGTGCCAGCAGAAAACAGGGATTTAACACTGAAGCTTTCTTT | CASRKQGFNTEAFF | TRBJ1-1 | . | 14 | . | TRBV12-3/TRBV12-4
TGCAGTGCTAGCCCCCTCCGGGTATCTCTCTACAATGAGCAGTTCTTC | CSASPLRVSLYNEQFF | TRBJ2-1 | . | 16 | . | TRBV20-1
TGTGCCAGCAGCTTGAACGGGAGGGACTCCGGTGAGCAGTTCTTC | CASSLNGRDSGEQFF | TRBJ2-1 | few | 15 | TRBD2 | TRBV5-4
TGTGCCAGCAGCCCTCGACTAGCGGGAGAAGAGACCCAGTACTTC | CASSPRLAGEETQYF | TRBJ2-5 | many | 15 | TRBD2 | TRBV28
TGCAGTGCTAGAGATGAGGTGAGCTCCTACAATGAGCAGTTCTTC | CSARDEVSSYNEQFF | TRBJ2-1 | . | 15 | . | TRBV20-1
TGTGCCAGCAGTTTGATCCAGGGAGGAACTGAAGCTTTCTTT | CASSLIQGGTEAFF | TRBJ1-1 | . | 14 | . | TRBV12-3/TRBV12-4
TGTGCCAGCAGCCACGCGGGACTCCCCTCCCAGTATTTT | CASSHAGLPSQYF | TRBJ2-3 | few | 13 | . | TRBV14
TGTGCCAGCAGGCCAACCGGGACAGGGGACTACGAGCAGTACTTC | CASRPTGTGDYEQYF | TRBJ2-7 | . | 15 | TRBD1 | TRBV6-2/TRBV6-3
TGTGCCAGCAGCGTAGTCCCTGGACTAGCGGGTTACAATGAGCAGTTCTTC | CASSVVPGLAGYNEQFF | TRBJ2-1 | few | 17 | TRBD2 | TRBV9
TGCAGTGCTACTCTAGCAGTTCTCAATGAGCAGTTCTTC | CSATLAVLNEQFF | TRBJ2-1 | . | 13 | . | TRBV20-1
TGTGCCAGCAGTCCGGGACACGGCTACGAGCAGTACTTC | CASSPGHGYEQYF | TRBJ2-7 | medium-sized | 13 | . | TRBV28
TGTGCCAGCAGCTTAGAAGGGAAGGAAAACAATGAGCAGTTCTTC | CASSLEGKENNEQFF | TRBJ2-1 | few | 15 | . | TRBV7-6
TGCAGCGTTGTCGGCGGCCTTGGGGAGACCCAGTACTTC | CSVVGGLGETQYF | TRBJ2-5 | . | 13 | . | TRBV29-1
TGTGCCAGCAGCGAGGAAAACACTGAAGCTTTCTTT | CASSEENTEAFF | TRBJ1-1 | many | 12 | . | TRBV28
TGTGCCAGCAGGACTAGCGGAGCCCACAATGAGCAGTTCTTC | CASRTSGAHNEQFF | TRBJ2-1 | few | 14 | TRBD2 | TRBV28
TGCGCCAGCAGCTTGGAGACAGGGGGCCGGGGCTATGGCTACACCTTC | CASSLETGGRGYGYTF | TRBJ1-2 | many | 16 | TRBD1 | TRBV5-1
TGTGCCAGCAGTTACGGACAGACCTACGAGCAGTACTTC | CASSYGQTYEQYF | TRBJ2-7 | many | 13 | . | TRBV6-5
TGTGCCAGCAGCTTAGAGCAGTACAGCCAAGAGACCCAGTACTTC | CASSLEQYSQETQYF | TRBJ2-5 | many | 15 | . | TRBV7-6
TGTGCCAGCAGCCAAGATTCTGGGTTCGCTGAAGCTTTCTTT | CASSQDSGFAEAFF | TRBJ1-1 | . | 14 | . | TRBV4-2
TGCACCAGCAGCCAACGGACCGGGGAGCTGTTTTTT | CTSSQRTGELFF | TRBJ2-2 | many | 12 | . | TRBV1
TGTGCCAGCAGTTCTGACTCATCAGGGGAGCAGTTCTTC | CASSSDSSGEQFF | TRBJ2-1 | many | 13 | . | TRBV6-5
TGTGCCAGCAGGGTACTGGGGGGCAGCACCGGGGAGCTGTTTTTT | CASRVLGGSTGELFF | TRBJ2-2 | many | 15 | . | TRBV28
TGTGCCAGCAGCTTAGAGTGGGCGGGGCTTACCTACGAGCAGTACTTC | CASSLEWAGLTYEQYF | TRBJ2-7 | . | 16 | . | TRBV7-2
TGCAGTGCTAGAGCTCGGACTAGCAGTGAGCAGTTCTTC | CSARARTSSEQFF | TRBJ2-1 | once | 13 | TRBD2 | TRBV20-1
TGTGCCAGCAGTGTAGCGGACCTCTCCTACAATGAGCAGTTCTTC | CASSVADLSYNEQFF | TRBJ2-1 | few | 15 | . | TRBV6-6
TGTGCCAGCAGTGAATACAAGGGACTAGATACGCAGTATTTT | CASSEYKGLDTQYF | TRBJ2-3 | many | 14 | . | TRBV25-1
TGCAGTGCGGCTCCATTTACTAGCGTCGTTACCTACGAGCAGTACTTC | CSAAPFTSVVTYEQYF | TRBJ2-7 | . | 16 | TRBD2 | TRBV20-1
TGTGCCAGCAGTTTAAGACTACCCAAAAACATTCAGTACTTC | CASSLRLPKNIQYF | TRBJ2-4 | many | 14 | . | TRBV28
TGCAGCGTACGACAGGTCGGGTCCTCCTACGAGCAGTACTTC | CSVRQVGSSYEQYF | TRBJ2-7 | . | 14 | . | TRBV29-1
TGTGCCAACAGTCCCGTGGTCAGGGGTTACGATGGCTACACCTTC | CANSPVVRGYDGYTF | TRBJ1-2 | . | 15 | . | TRBV28
TGTGCCAGCAGCCTCACAGGGGGATCCGGGGAGCTGTTTTTT | CASSLTGGSGELFF | TRBJ2-2 | many | 14 | TRBD1 | TRBV5-6
TGTGCCAGCAGGCGTAGCGGGAGGGCCCATGAATACAATCAGCAGTTCTTC | CASRRSGRAHEYNQQFF | TRBJ2-1 | many | 17 | TRBD2 | TRBV5-4
TGCAGTGGTGTAACCCAGAGGGGGAGAACGCAGTATTTT | CSGVTQRGRTQYF | TRBJ2-3 | . | 13 | . | TRBV20-1
TGTGCCAGCAGCTCGAATAACTTCAACACCGGGGAGCTGTTTTTT | CASSSNNFNTGELFF | TRBJ2-2 | few | 15 | . | TRBV5-5
TGTGCCACCAGCAGAGAGGGGCTCTACAATGAGCAGTTCTTC | CATSREGLYNEQFF | TRBJ2-1 | few | 14 | . | TRBV15
TGTGCCAGCAGTTACGTTACAGGGAAGGGCTATGGCTACACCTTC | CASSYVTGKGYGYTF | TRBJ1-2 | . | 15 | . | TRBV6-5
TGTGCCAGCACCCTGGATGTTACGCAGTATTTT | CASTLDVTQYF | TRBJ2-3 | few | 11 | . | TRBV7-8